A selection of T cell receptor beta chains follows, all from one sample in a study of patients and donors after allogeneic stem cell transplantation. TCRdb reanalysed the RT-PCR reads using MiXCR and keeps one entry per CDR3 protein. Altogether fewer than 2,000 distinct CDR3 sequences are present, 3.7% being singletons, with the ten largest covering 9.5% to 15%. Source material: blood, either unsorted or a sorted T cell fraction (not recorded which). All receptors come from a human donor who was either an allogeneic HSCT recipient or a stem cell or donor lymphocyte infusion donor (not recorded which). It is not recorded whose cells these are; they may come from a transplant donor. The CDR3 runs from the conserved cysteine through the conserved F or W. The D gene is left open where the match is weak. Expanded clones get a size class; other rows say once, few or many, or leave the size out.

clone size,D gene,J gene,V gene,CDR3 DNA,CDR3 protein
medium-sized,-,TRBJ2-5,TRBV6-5,TGTGCCAGCAGTTACTCGGGACGGGAGACCCAGTACTTC,CASSYSGRETQYF
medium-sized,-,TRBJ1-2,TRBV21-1,TGTGCCAGCAGCAAGATGGGCTATGGCTACACCTTC,CASSKMGYGYTF
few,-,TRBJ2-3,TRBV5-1,TGCGCCAGCAGCTCGACCGTCGGGACGGGTCGGATTACGCAGTATTTT,CASSSTVGTGRITQYF
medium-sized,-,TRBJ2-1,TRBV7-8,TGTGCCAGCAGCCGAACGGCGGGGACAAGGGGTAGAAATGAGCAGTTCTTC,CASSRTAGTRGRNEQFF
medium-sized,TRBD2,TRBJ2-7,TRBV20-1,TGCAGTGCTAGAGTCCCTAGCGGGAGTCGATACGAGCAGTACTTC,CSARVPSGSRYEQYF
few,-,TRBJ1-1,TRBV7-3,TGTGCCAGCAGCCTAACTTGGAAACCACCAAAGATCACTGAAGCTTTCTTT,CASSLTWKPPKITEAFF
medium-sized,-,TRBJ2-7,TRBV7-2,TGTGCCAGCAGTCTCCTAGGGGTCGAGCAGTACTTC,CASSLLGVEQYF
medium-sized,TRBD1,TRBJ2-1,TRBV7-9,TGTGCCAGCAGCCCACCGGGACAGGAGATCAATGAGCAGTTCTTC,CASSPPGQEINEQFF
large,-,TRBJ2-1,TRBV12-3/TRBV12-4,TGTGCCAGCAGTTTAGTGACTAGTGGGAGGAATGAGCAGTTCTTC,CASSLVTSGRNEQFF
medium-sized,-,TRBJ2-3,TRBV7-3,TGTGCCAGCGGGGGAGGTGATACGCAGTATTTT,CASGGGDTQYF
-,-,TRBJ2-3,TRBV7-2,TGTGCCAGCAGCTTAAATCAGGGGCGCACAGATACGCAGTATTTT,CASSLNQGRTDTQYF
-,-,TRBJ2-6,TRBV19,TGTGCCAGTAGTATACGGACCTCCGGGGCCAACGTCCTGACTTTC,CASSIRTSGANVLTF
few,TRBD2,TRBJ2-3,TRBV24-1,TGTGCCACCAGTGATTCCACCGACAGCGGGAGAGGAGGAGATACGCAGTATTTT,CATSDSTDSGRGGDTQYF
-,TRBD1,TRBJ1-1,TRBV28,TGTGCCAGCAGTGGAGGACAGGGCACTGAAGCTTTCTTT,CASSGGQGTEAFF
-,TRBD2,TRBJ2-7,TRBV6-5,TGTGCCAGCAGTCCTAGCGGGATTAGCTCCTACGAGCAGTACTTC,CASSPSGISSYEQYF
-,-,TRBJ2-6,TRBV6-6,TGTGCCAGCAGTTACCGTAGCTCTGGGGCCAACGTCCTGACTTTC,CASSYRSSGANVLTF
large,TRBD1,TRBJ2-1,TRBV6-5,TGTGCCAGCAGTTACGACAGGGGAAATGAGCAGTTCTTC,CASSYDRGNEQFF
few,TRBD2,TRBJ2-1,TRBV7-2,TGTGCCAGCAGCTTTAGCGGGACTTCCAGCAATGAGCAGTTCTTC,CASSFSGTSSNEQFF
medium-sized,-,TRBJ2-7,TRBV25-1,TGTGCCAGCAGTGAGGGAGCCTACGAGCAGTACTTC,CASSEGAYEQYF
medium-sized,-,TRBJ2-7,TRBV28,TGTGCCAGCAGTTTGCCTAGCGCATTAGGCGAGCAGTACTTC,CASSLPSALGEQYF
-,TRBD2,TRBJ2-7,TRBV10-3,TGTGCCATCAGTGAGACGACTAGCGGGAGAGCCTACGAGCAGTACTTC,CAISETTSGRAYEQYF
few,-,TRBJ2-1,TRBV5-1,TGCGCCAGCAGCTTGGCCTGGAATGAGCAGTTCTTC,CASSLAWNEQFF
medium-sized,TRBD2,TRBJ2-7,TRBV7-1,TGTGCCAGCAGCTCGACTAGCGGCTACTCCTACGAGCAGTACTTC,CASSSTSGYSYEQYF
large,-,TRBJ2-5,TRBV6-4,TGTGCCAGCACTGGCGAGACCCAGTACTTC,CASTGETQYF
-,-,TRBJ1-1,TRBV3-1,TGTGCCAGCAGCCAGCAAGGGGCTGAAGCTTTCTTT,CASSQQGAEAFF
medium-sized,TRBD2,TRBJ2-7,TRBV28,TGTGCCAGCAGTTTAGCGGCGGGAGGGACCTACGAGCAGTACTTC,CASSLAAGGTYEQYF
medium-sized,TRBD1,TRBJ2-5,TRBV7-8,TGTGCCAGCAGCCCCAAGCGGACAGGGGTTAAAGAGACCCAGTACTTC,CASSPKRTGVKETQYF
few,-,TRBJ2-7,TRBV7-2,TGTGCCAGCAGCTTTCGACCAGCCAGGGGTTACGAGCAGTACTTC,CASSFRPARGYEQYF
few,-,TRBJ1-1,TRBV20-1,TGCAGTGCCTCCGGAAACCCGAACACTGAAGCTTTCTTT,CSASGNPNTEAFF
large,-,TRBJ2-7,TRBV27,TGTGCCAGCAGCGCTTGGGACGAGCAGTACTTC,CASSAWDEQYF
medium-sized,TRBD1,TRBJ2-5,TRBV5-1,TGCGCCAGCAGCTCCGGGACAGTCAATTCCCAAGAGACCCAGTACTTC,CASSSGTVNSQETQYF
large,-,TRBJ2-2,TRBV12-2,TGTGCAAGTCGCCCTCTTATGGCCGGGGAGCTGTTTTTT,CASRPLMAGELFF
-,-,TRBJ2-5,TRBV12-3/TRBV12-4,TGTGCCAGCAGTTTAACGGAGACCCAGTACTTC,CASSLTETQYF
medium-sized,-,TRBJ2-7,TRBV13,TGTGCCAGCAGCCTCACGGGGGGACAGGAGCAGTACTTC,CASSLTGGQEQYF
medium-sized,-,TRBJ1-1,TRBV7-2,TGTGCCAGCAGCTTCGATCGACAGCTTGAAGCTTTCTTT,CASSFDRQLEAFF
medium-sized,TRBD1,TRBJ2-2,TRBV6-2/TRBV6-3,TGTGCCAGCAGTGCCCGGACAGGGGTCACCGGGGAGCTGTTTTTT,CASSARTGVTGELFF
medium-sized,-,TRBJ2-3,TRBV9,TGTGCCAGCAGCTCCTGGAGCACAGATACGCAGTATTTT,CASSSWSTDTQYF
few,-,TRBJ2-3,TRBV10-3,TGTGCCATCAGCATAGCCGGAGATACGCAGTATTTT,CAISIAGDTQYF
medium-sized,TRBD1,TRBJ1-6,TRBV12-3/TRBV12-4,TGTGCCAGCAGTTTACAGGGGGGGAATTCACCCCTCCACTTT,CASSLQGGNSPLHF
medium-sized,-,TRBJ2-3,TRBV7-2,TGTGCCAGCAGCTTTGTGGAAAATACGCAGTATTTT,CASSFVENTQYF
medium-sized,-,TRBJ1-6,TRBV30,TGTGCCTGGAGTGGTTGGGCAGGAAATTCACCCCTCCACTTT,CAWSGWAGNSPLHF
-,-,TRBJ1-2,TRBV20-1,TGCAGTGCTAGAGATAGGACGGACTATGGCTACACCTTC,CSARDRTDYGYTF
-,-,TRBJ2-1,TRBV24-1,TGTGCCACCAGTGTAACAGGGCGAGATGAGCAGTTCTTC,CATSVTGRDEQFF
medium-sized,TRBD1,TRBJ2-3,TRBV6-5,TGTGCCAGCAGGGAAGAGGGGGCTAGCACAGATACGCAGTATTTT,CASREEGASTDTQYF
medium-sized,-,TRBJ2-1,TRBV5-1,TGCGCCAGCAGCTTGATGGGACAAAACAATGAGCAGTTCTTC,CASSLMGQNNEQFF
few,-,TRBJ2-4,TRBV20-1,TGCAGTGCTAGAGATCTCATGGTCTATTCAGCCAAAAACATTCAGTACTTC,CSARDLMVYSAKNIQYF
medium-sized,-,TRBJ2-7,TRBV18,TGTGCCAGCTCCCTTGGGGAGCGCTACGAGCAGTACTTC,CASSLGERYEQYF
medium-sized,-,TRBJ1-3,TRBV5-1,TGCGCCAGCAGCCAGCAGGCTATCGCTGGAAACACCATATATTTT,CASSQQAIAGNTIYF
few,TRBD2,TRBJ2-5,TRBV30,TGTGCCTGGGGGACTAGCCGTCGTCAAGAGACCCAGTACTTC,CAWGTSRRQETQYF
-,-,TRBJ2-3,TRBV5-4,TGTGCCAGCAGCGCCCAGGGGAGCACAGATACGCAGTATTTT,CASSAQGSTDTQYF
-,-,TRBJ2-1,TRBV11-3,TGTGCCAGCAGCCTCAGCGGTAAAGGGCAGTTCTTC,CASSLSGKGQFF
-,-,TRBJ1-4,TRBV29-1,TGCAGCGCTGAAGAACAGGCGTCAGGTGAAAAACTGTTTTTT,CSAEEQASGEKLFF
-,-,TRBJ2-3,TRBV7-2,TGTGCCAGCAGCCCGACCCTGTTCACAGATACGCAGTATTTT,CASSPTLFTDTQYF
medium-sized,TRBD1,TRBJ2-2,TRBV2,TGTGCCAGCAGCCTGGACAGGGGAACCGGGGAGCTGTTTTTT,CASSLDRGTGELFF
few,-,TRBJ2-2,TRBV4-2,TGTGCCAGCAGCCCGACCCGGGGCGACACCGGGGAGCTGTTTTTT,CASSPTRGDTGELFF
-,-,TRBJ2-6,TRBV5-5,TGTGCCAGCAGCTTGGTACAGAGTTCTGGGGCCAACGTCCTGACTTTC,CASSLVQSSGANVLTF
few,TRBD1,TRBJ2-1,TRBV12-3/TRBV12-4,TGTGCCAGCAGTCTCGAGACAGGGGAATACAATGAGCAGTTCTTC,CASSLETGEYNEQFF